This TCR beta chain was documented in a study of T cell responses to AZD1222 COVID-19 vaccine. The V end was cut by 11 bases, the J end by 4 bases, with 13 bases between. This CDR3 contains 12 residues. Germline CDR1 and CDR2: MNHEY and SVGAGI. Generated by immunoSEQ multiplex PCR, the TCRdb table keeps only in-frame clones and is missing some. The table records 120,000 or so clones, roughly 82% of them present only once. Specimen: peripheral blood, collected 28 days after the second AZD1222 dose. The clonotype comes from an adult who received the AZD1222 COVID-19 vaccine. This sequence joins TRBV6-5 and TRBJ2-3; D not certain. The CDR3 here is CAASTRADTQYF. The CDR3 nucleotides are TGTGCCGCCAGCACAAGGGCAGATACGCAGTATTTT.